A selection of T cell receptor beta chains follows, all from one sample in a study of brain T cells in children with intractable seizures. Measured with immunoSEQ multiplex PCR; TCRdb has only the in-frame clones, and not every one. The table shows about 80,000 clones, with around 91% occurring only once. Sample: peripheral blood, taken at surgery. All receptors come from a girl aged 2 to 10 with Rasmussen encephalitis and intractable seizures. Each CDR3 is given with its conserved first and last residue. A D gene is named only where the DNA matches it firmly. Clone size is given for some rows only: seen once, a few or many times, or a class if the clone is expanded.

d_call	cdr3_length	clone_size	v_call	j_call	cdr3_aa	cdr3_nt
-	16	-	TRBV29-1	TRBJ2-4	CSVEDWSSRAGNIQYF	TGCAGCGTTGAAGATTGGTCCAGCAGGGCAGGAAACATTCAGTACTTC
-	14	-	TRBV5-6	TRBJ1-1	CASSLGEGSTEAFF	TGTGCCAGCAGCTTGGGGGAGGGTTCCACTGAAGCTTTCTTT
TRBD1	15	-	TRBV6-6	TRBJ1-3	CASSHGQGRGNTIYF	TGTGCCAGCAGTCATGGACAGGGGAGGGGAAACACCATATATTTT
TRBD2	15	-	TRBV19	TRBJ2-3	CASSIGERDTDTQYF	TGTGCCAGTAGTATAGGCGAGCGGGACACAGATACGCAGTATTTT
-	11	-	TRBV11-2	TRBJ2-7	CASSLAFEQYF	TGTGCCAGCAGCTTAGCGTTCGAGCAGTACTTC
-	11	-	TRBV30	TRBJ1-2	CAFEAAYGYTF	TGCGCTTTCGAGGCAGCCTATGGCTACACCTTC
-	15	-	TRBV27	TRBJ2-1	CASSLDGSSYNEQFF	TGTGCCAGCAGTTTAGACGGTAGCTCCTACAATGAGCAGTTCTTC
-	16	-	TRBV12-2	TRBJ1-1	CASRLARRGRNTEAFF	TGTGCAAGTCGCTTAGCTCGCAGGGGCCGGAACACTGAAGCTTTCTTT
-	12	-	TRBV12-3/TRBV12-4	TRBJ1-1	CASGWGDTEAFF	TGTGCCAGCGGGTGGGGGGACACTGAAGCTTTCTTT
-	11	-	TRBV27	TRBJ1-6	CASSKGGSLHF	TGTGCCAGCTCAAAGGGGGGTTCCCTCCACTTT
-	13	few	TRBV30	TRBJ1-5	CACSGGRNQPQHF	TGTGCCTGCTCCGGGGGGAGGAATCAGCCCCAGCATTTT
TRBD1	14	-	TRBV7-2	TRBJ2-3	CASNPGQASYTQYF	TGTGCCAGCAACCCGGGACAGGCGTCATATACGCAGTATTTT
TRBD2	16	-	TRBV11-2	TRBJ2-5	CASSLDPSGGAGTQYF	TGTGCCAGCAGCTTAGATCCTAGCGGGGGGGCCGGGACCCAGTACTTC
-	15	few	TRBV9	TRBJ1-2	CASSVVGGPAYGYTF	TGTGCCAGCAGCGTAGTCGGGGGCCCCGCCTATGGCTACACCTTC
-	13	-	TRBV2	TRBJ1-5	CASTGETNQPQHF	TGTGCCAGCACAGGGGAAACCAATCAGCCCCAGCATTTT
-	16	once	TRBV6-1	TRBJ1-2	CASSERGASRYYGYTF	TGTGCCAGCAGTGAACGTGGGGCGTCCCGCTACTATGGCTACACCTTC